The rows below give T cell receptor beta chains drawn from one sample of a study of OX40 agonist ivuxolimab in advanced cancers. The data were produced by immunoSEQ multiplex PCR, yet TCRdb's version contains in-frame clones alone and is incomplete. The sample has about 80,000 clones; over 85% are singletons. The sequencing used CD4+ or CD8+ T cells sorted from blood, collected in a trial of the OX40 agonist ivuxolimab. The source is an adult with an advanced solid tumor such as melanoma, head and neck, liver or kidney cancer. The CDR3 runs from the conserved cysteine through the conserved F or W. A D gene is named only where the DNA matches it firmly. Clone size is stated in some rows and not others, as once, few, many or a class when expanded.

J: TRBJ1-5; D: .; V: TRBV6-1; size: .; DNA: TGTGCCAGCAGTGAAGCCCATGGGGGTTTTCAGCCCCAGCATTTT; CDR3: CASSEAHGGFQPQHF
J: TRBJ1-5; D: .; V: TRBV2; size: .; DNA: TGTGCCAGCAGTAGTCAAGGGCCCGATCAGCCCCAGCATTTT; CDR3: CASSSQGPDQPQHF
J: TRBJ1-1; D: .; V: TRBV18; size: .; DNA: TGTGCCAGCTCACTCGCGCAGCGGAACACTGAAGCTTTCTTT; CDR3: CASSLAQRNTEAFF
J: TRBJ1-2; D: .; V: TRBV18; size: few; DNA: TGTGCCAGCTCACCACCGGCCTTTGGGAGAGTGGAGGGCTACACCTTC; CDR3: CASSPPAFGRVEGYTF
J: TRBJ2-5; D: .; V: TRBV28; size: .; DNA: TGTGCCAGCAGTTCCTCAAGGGAGACCCAGTACTTC; CDR3: CASSSSRETQYF
J: TRBJ2-7; D: TRBD2; V: TRBV4-1; size: .; DNA: TGCGCCAGCAGCAGGCCTGGCGAGCGGGAGCCTCCTTACGAGCAGTACTTC; CDR3: CASSRPGEREPPYEQYF
J: TRBJ1-1; D: .; V: TRBV6-6; size: .; DNA: TGTGCCAGCAGTTACTCGACAGGAGGGGTGAACACTGAAGCTTTCTTT; CDR3: CASSYSTGGVNTEAFF
J: TRBJ2-2; D: TRBD2; V: TRBV5-1; size: .; DNA: TGCGCCAGTGCCGGGACTAGCGTTATCGGGGAGCTGTTTTTT; CDR3: CASAGTSVIGELFF
J: TRBJ2-2; D: .; V: TRBV6-6; size: .; DNA: TGTGCCAGCAGCATAGCGGTTGCGAACACCGGGGAGCTGTTTTTT; CDR3: CASSIAVANTGELFF
J: TRBJ2-1; D: TRBD2; V: TRBV18; size: .; DNA: TGTGCCAGCTCACCTGCTCTGGGGACTAGCGGTCTTGATGAGCAGTTCTTC; CDR3: CASSPALGTSGLDEQFF
J: TRBJ1-2; D: .; V: TRBV7-2; size: .; DNA: TGTGCCAGCAGCACCGGGCGGGGGACAACTTATGGCTACACCTTC; CDR3: CASSTGRGTTYGYTF
J: TRBJ2-7; D: TRBD1; V: TRBV5-1; size: .; DNA: TGCGCCAGCAGCTCTGGACAGGGGGCGAACTACGAGCAGTACTTC; CDR3: CASSSGQGANYEQYF
J: TRBJ1-4; D: .; V: TRBV6-5; size: .; DNA: TGTGCCAGCAGCCGGACAGCTGCAACTAATGAAAAACTGTTTTTT; CDR3: CASSRTAATNEKLFF
J: TRBJ2-7; D: .; V: TRBV14; size: once; DNA: TGTGCCAGCAGCCTTGGGAGCGCGCAGTACTTC; CDR3: CASSLGSAQYF
J: TRBJ1-1; D: .; V: TRBV15; size: .; DNA: TGTGCCACCAGCAGAGTGCGGGGAACTGAAGCTTTCTTT; CDR3: CATSRVRGTEAFF
J: TRBJ2-3; D: .; V: TRBV6-1; size: .; DNA: TGTGCCAGCAGCGCGACGGAAAGCACAGATACGCAGTATTTT; CDR3: CASSATESTDTQYF
J: TRBJ2-7; D: .; V: TRBV7-9; size: .; DNA: TGTGCCAGCAGCTTTGGCGGGGTCTACGAGCAGTACTTC; CDR3: CASSFGGVYEQYF
J: TRBJ2-7; D: .; V: TRBV18; size: .; DNA: TGTGCCAGCTCACAGGGGGTCGGTTTGTACGAGCAGTACTTC; CDR3: CASSQGVGLYEQYF
J: TRBJ2-7; D: .; V: TRBV13; size: .; DNA: TGTGCCAGCAGACTAAACGAAGGAGTGTTCGGGAGAGGGTACGAGCAGTACTTC; CDR3: CASRLNEGVFGRGYEQYF
J: TRBJ1-3; D: .; V: TRBV2; size: .; DNA: TGTGCCAGCAGCTCACAACAGGGATCAGGAAACACCATATATTTT; CDR3: CASSSQQGSGNTIYF
J: TRBJ2-1; D: TRBD2; V: TRBV29-1; size: .; DNA: TGCAGCGTTGTGTGGGAGGGGTCACAGTTCTTC; CDR3: CSVVWEGSQFF
J: TRBJ2-2; D: .; V: TRBV7-2; size: .; DNA: TGTGCCAGCAGCCAGTACGCCCGAAGAAACACCGGGGAGCTGTTTTTT; CDR3: CASSQYARRNTGELFF
J: TRBJ2-3; D: .; V: TRBV7-6; size: .; DNA: TGTGCCAGCAGCTTGGGACTTACTAGCACAGATACGCAGTATTTT; CDR3: CASSLGLTSTDTQYF
J: TRBJ2-7; D: .; V: TRBV14; size: .; DNA: TGTGCCAGCAGCAACACTAACTCCTTCTACGAGCAGTACTTC; CDR3: CASSNTNSFYEQYF
J: TRBJ2-7; D: .; V: TRBV6-5; size: .; DNA: TGTGCCAGCAGGGGGAGCTCCTACGAGCAGTACTTC; CDR3: CASRGSSYEQYF
J: TRBJ2-7; D: .; V: TRBV28; size: .; DNA: TGTGCCAGCAGTTTGCTTACCTACGAGCAGTACTTC; CDR3: CASSLLTYEQYF
J: TRBJ1-1; D: .; V: TRBV19; size: .; DNA: TGTGCCAGTAGTTCCACCCTTGAAGCTTTCTTT; CDR3: CASSSTLEAFF
J: TRBJ2-7; D: .; V: TRBV5-1; size: .; DNA: TGCGCCAGCAGCCCGCAGGGGGTCGGGACTGGTTTCTCCTACGAGCAGTACTTC; CDR3: CASSPQGVGTGFSYEQYF
J: TRBJ2-1; D: .; V: TRBV5-1; size: .; DNA: TGCGCCAGCAGCTTGGGGACGGGCGGGAATGAGCAGTTCTTC; CDR3: CASSLGTGGNEQFF
J: TRBJ2-5; D: .; V: TRBV9; size: .; DNA: TGTGCCAGCAGTCGTCGGGCTACCCCCCAAGAGACCCAGTACTTC; CDR3: CASSRRATPQETQYF
J: TRBJ2-7; D: TRBD1; V: TRBV30; size: .; DNA: TGTGCCTCTGGACAGGTAACCTACGAGCAGTACTTC; CDR3: CASGQVTYEQYF
J: TRBJ2-5; D: TRBD1; V: TRBV19; size: .; DNA: TGTGCCAGTAGTCTGGACAGGGAGCTTACCCAGTACTTC; CDR3: CASSLDRELTQYF
J: TRBJ2-2; D: .; V: TRBV9; size: .; DNA: TGTGCCAGCAGCGTAGAAGGGGCCTACACCGGGGAGCTGTTTTTT; CDR3: CASSVEGAYTGELFF
J: TRBJ2-5; D: TRBD2; V: TRBV7-9; size: .; DNA: TGTGCCAGCAGCCTACGGGGGGTTGAGACCCAGTACTTC; CDR3: CASSLRGVETQYF
J: TRBJ2-1; D: .; V: TRBV5-4; size: .; DNA: TGTGCCAGCAGCTTGTCTCTGGGGGGGGCGAATGAGCAGTTCTTC; CDR3: CASSLSLGGANEQFF
J: TRBJ2-5; D: .; V: TRBV25-1; size: .; DNA: TGTGCCAGCATGAGGGTCATACAAGAGACCCAGTACTTC; CDR3: CASMRVIQETQYF
J: TRBJ2-7; D: .; V: TRBV5-1; size: .; DNA: TGCGCCAGCCAACAGACTGCGACCTACGAGCAGTACTTC; CDR3: CASQQTATYEQYF
J: TRBJ2-1; D: TRBD2; V: TRBV7-2; size: once; DNA: TGTGCCAGCAGCTTTCGAACTAGCGGGATCAATGAGCAGTTCTTC; CDR3: CASSFRTSGINEQFF
J: TRBJ2-7; D: .; V: TRBV23-1; size: .; DNA: TGCGCCAGCAGTCAAGAGGAGAACCCAAGCTCCTACGAGCAGTACTTC; CDR3: CASSQEENPSSYEQYF
J: TRBJ1-1; D: .; V: TRBV7-9; size: .; DNA: TGTGCCAGCAGCCCCGGACGGTTGAACACTGAAGCTTTCTTT; CDR3: CASSPGRLNTEAFF
J: TRBJ2-1; D: .; V: TRBV5-1; size: .; DNA: TGCGCCAGCAGCTCCAGGGGGGTGACAATATATGAGCAGTTCTTC; CDR3: CASSSRGVTIYEQFF
J: TRBJ2-1; D: TRBD1; V: TRBV5-1; size: .; DNA: TGCGCCAGCAGCTCAGGACAGGGTTACGACAATGAGCAGTTCTTC; CDR3: CASSSGQGYDNEQFF